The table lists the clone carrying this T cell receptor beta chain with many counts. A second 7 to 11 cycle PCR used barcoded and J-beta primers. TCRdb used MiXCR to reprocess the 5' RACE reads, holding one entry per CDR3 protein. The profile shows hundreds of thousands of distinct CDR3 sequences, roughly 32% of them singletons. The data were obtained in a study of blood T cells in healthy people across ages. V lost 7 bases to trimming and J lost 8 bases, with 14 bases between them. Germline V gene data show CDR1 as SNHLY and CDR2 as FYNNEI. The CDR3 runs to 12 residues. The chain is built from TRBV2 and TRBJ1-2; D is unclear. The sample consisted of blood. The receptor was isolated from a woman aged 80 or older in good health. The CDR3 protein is CASKGLSGGYTF. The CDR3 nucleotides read TGTGCCAGCAAAGGACTCTCGGGAGGCTACACCTTC.